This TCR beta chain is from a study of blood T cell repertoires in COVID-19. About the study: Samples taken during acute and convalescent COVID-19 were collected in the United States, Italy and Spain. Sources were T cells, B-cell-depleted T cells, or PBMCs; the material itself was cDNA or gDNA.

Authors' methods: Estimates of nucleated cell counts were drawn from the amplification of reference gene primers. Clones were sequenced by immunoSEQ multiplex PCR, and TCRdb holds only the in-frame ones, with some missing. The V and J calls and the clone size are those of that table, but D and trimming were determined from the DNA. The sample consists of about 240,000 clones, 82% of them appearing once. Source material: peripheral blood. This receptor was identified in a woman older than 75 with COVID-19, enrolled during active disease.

The CDR3 sequence: CAWRGTWGVNTEAFF. CDR3 nucleotides: TGTGCCTGGAGGGGCACTTGGGGGGTGAACACTGAAGCTTTCTTT. J is TRBJ1-1 and V is TRBV30; TRBD1 might be the D (5 bases). V shed 3 bases and J shed 0 bases, with 14 bases lying between them. Germline V lookup: CDR1 GTSNPN, CDR2 SVGIG (reference sequence). This CDR3 is built from 15 residues.